This T cell receptor beta chain derives from a study of identical twins. Whole-study results and caveats: Weaker excess twin sharing was observed in beta out-of-frame sequences.

Using its own MiXCR run on the 5' RACE reads, TCRdb lists one record per CDR3 protein. The sample consists of roughly 250,000 distinct CDR3 sequences, around 6.6% of them appearing once. This clonotype was counted only a few times. No antigen is known for it. The CDR3 is made up of 17 amino acids. The germline V gene has CDR1 SNHLY and CDR2 FYNNEI. Trimming took 7 bases from V and 7 from J; bases not matched to a gene: 11. Everyone who gave samples was a healthy Caucasian. The data were also submitted as part of a second study, on yellow fever vaccine responses in identical twins.

The chain employs TRBV2 and TRBJ2-1; 15 nucleotides match TRBD2. The sequenced sample was memory (CD45RO+) T cells sorted from blood. The TCR comes from a woman aged 18 to 35 in good health. Written as DNA, the CDR3 is TGTGCCAGCAACCTCGGACTAGCGGGAGGGCAAACAAATGAGCAGTTCTTC. This translates into CASNLGLAGGQTNEQFF.